What follows describes a single TCR beta chain. This entry is derived from a study of technical replicates of blood from a handful of donors. TCRdb's copy holds only in-frame clones and misses some; the assay was immunoSEQ multiplex PCR. The sample contains about 16,000 clones, about nine tenths of which appear only once. The sequenced sample was PBMCs. The source of this sequence is a human donor in good health.

Written as DNA, the CDR3 is TGTGCCAGCAGCGGATCGAGCGGGAGTGGGGGGCAGTTCTTC. Encoded protein: CASSGSSGSGGQFF. This chain uses TRBV6-6 with TRBJ2-1; the match to TRBD2 covers 8 bases. This CDR3 is 14 amino acids long. V shed 6 bases, J shed 12 bases, and the junction held 13 bases outside the gene matches. Germline CDR1 is MNHNY and CDR2 is SVGAGI (reference sequence).